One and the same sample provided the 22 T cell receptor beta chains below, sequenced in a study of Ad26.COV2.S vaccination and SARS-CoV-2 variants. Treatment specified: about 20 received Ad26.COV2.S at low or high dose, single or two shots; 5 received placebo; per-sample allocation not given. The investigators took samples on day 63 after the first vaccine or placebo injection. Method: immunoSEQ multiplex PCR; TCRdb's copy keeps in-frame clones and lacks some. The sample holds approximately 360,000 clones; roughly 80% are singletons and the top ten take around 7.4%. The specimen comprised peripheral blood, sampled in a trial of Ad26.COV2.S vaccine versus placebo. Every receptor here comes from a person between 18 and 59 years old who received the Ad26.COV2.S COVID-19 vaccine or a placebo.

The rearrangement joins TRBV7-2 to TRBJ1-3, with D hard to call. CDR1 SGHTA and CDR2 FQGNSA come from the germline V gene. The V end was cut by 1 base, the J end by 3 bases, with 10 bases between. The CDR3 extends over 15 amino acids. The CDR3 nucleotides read TGTGCCAGCAGCTTAGTACCAACGCTTGGAAACACCATATATTTT. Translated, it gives CASSLVPTLGNTIYF.

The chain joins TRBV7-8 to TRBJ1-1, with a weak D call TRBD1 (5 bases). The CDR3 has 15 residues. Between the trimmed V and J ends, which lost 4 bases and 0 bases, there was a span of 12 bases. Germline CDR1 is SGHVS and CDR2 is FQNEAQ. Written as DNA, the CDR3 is TGTGCCAGCAGCTCGCAAGGGACGGTGAACACTGAAGCTTTCTTT. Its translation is CASSSQGTVNTEAFF.

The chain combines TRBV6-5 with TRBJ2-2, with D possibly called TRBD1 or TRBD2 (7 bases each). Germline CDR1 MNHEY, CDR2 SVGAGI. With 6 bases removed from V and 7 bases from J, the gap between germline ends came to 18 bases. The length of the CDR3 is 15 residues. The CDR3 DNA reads TGTGCCAGCAGACCACGGGCAGGGGGGGACGGGGAGCTGTTTTTT. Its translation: CASRPRAGGDGELFF.

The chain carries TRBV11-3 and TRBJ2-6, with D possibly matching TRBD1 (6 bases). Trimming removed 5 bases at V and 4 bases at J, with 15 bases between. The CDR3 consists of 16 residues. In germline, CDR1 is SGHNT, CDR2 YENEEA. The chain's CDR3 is CASSHGTGPGANVLTF. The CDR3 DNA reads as TGTGCCAGCAGCCATGGTACAGGGCCGGGGGCCAACGTCCTGACTTTC.

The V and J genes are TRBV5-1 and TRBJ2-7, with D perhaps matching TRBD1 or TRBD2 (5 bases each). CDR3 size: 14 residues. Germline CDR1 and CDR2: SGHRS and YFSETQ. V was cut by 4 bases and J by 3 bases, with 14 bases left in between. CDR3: CASSPGTVGYEQYF. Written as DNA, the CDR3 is TGCGCCAGCAGCCCGGGGACGGTCGGCTACGAGCAGTACTTC.

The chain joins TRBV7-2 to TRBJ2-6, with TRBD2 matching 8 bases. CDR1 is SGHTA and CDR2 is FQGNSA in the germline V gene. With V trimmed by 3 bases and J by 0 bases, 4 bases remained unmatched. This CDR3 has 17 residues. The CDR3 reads CASSFRGGSSGANVLTF. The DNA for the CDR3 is TGTGCCAGCAGCTTCCGGGGGGGATCCTCTGGGGCCAACGTCCTGACTTTC. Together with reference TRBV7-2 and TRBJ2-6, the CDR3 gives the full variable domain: GAGVSQSPSNKVTEKGKDVELRCDPISGHTALYWYRQSLGQGLEFLIYFQGNSAPDKSGLPSDRFSAERTGGSVSTLTIQRTQQEDSAVYLCASSFRGGSSGANVLTFGAGSRLTVL.

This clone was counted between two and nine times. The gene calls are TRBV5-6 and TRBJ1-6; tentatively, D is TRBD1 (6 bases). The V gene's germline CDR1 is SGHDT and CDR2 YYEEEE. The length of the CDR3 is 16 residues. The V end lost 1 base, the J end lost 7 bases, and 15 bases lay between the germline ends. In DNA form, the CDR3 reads TGTGCCAGCAGCTTGTTGGGGAACAGGGAAAATTCACCCCTCCACTTT. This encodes CASSLLGNRENSPLHF.

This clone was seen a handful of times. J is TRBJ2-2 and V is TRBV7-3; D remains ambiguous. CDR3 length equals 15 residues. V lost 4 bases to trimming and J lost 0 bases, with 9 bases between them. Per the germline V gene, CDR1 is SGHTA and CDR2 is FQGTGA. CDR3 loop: CASSSGGANTGELFF. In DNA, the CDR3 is TGTGCCAGCAGCTCCGGCGGAGCGAACACCGGGGAGCTGTTTTTT.

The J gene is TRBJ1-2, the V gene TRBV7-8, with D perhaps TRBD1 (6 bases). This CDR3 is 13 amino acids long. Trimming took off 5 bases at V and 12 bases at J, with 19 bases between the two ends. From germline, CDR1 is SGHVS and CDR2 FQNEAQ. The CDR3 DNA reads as TGTGCCAGCAGCCCCTATCGGACAGCGGCAGACACCTTC. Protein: CASSPYRTAADTF.

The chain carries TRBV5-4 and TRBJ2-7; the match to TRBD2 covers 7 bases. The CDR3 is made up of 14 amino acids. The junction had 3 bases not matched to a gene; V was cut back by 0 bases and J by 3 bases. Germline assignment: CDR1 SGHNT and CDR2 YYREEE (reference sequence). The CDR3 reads CASSLGWGGYEQYF. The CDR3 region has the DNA TGTGCCAGCAGCTTGGGTTGGGGGGGCTACGAGCAGTACTTC.

CDR3 sequence reads: CASSLPLSGTRFNEQFF. DNA of the CDR3: TGCGCCAGCAGCCTTCCCCTCTCCGGGACTAGATTCAATGAGCAGTTCTTC. The chain couples TRBV5-1 to TRBJ2-1; TRBD2 matches 8 bases. Germline V CDR1 and CDR2: SGHRS, YFSETQ. The J segment lost 6 bases and the V segment lost 4 bases, leaving 15 bases of the junction unmatched. The CDR3 is 17 residues long.

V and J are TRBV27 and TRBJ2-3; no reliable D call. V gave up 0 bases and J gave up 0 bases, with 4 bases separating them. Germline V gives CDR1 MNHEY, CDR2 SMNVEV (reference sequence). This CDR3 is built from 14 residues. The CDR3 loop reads CASSLSYSTDTQYF. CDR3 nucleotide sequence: TGTGCCAGCAGTTTATCGTACAGCACAGATACGCAGTATTTT.

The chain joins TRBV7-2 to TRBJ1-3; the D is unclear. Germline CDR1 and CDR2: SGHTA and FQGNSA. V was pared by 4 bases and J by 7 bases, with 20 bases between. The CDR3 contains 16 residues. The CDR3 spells CASSSYRVFSRNTIYF. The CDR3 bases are TGTGCCAGCAGCTCATATAGAGTTTTCTCACGGAACACCATATATTTT.

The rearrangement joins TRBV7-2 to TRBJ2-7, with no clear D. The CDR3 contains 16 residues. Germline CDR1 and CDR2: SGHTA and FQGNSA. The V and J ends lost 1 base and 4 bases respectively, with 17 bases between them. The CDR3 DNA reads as TGTGCCAGCAGCTTAGGATTGCCAGGCGAACAGTACGAGCAGTACTTC. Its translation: CASSLGLPGEQYEQYF.

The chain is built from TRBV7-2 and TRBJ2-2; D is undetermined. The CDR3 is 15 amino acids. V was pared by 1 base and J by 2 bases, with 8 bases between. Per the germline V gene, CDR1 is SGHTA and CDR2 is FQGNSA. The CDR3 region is CASSLVGLNTGELFF. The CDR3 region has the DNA TGTGCCAGCAGCTTAGTCGGCCTCAACACCGGGGAGCTGTTTTTT.

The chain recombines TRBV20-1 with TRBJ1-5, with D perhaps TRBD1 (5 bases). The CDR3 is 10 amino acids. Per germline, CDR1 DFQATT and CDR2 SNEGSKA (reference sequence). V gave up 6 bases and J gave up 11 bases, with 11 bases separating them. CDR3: CSAEGRAQHF. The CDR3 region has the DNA TGCAGTGCCGAGGGGAGGGCCCAGCATTTT.

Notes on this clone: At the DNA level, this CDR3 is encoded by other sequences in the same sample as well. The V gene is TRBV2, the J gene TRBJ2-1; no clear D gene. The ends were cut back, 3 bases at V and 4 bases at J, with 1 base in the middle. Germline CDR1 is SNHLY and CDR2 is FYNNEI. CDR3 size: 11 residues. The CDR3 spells CASSEYNEQFF. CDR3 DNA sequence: TGTGCCAGCAGTGAGTACAATGAGCAGTTCTTC.

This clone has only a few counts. DNA for the CDR3: TGCGCCAGCTCTAAAGGGACAGCTTCCTCTGGGGCCAACGTCCTGACTTTC. Amino acids: CASSKGTASSGANVLTF. The V gene is TRBV5-1, the J gene TRBJ2-6, with TRBD1 matching 7 bases. The CDR3 has 17 residues. The J segment lost 0 bases and the V segment lost 7 bases, leaving 10 bases of the junction unmatched. The germline V gene has CDR1 SGHRS and CDR2 YFSETQ.

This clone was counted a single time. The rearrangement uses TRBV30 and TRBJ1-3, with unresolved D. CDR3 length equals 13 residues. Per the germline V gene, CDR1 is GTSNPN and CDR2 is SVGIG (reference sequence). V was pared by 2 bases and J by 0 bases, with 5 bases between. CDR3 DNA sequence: TGTGCCTGGAGTAGGGCCTCTGGAAACACCATATATTTT. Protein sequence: CAWSRASGNTIYF.

Written as DNA, the CDR3 is TGCGCCAGCAGCCACCGGGACAGGGGGCGGACTGAAGCTTTCTTT. This encodes CASSHRDRGRTEAFF. This chain connects TRBV5-1 to TRBJ1-1, with 12 nucleotides matching TRBD1. The length of the CDR3 is 15 residues. V dropped 4 bases and J dropped 5; count of bases not matched to a gene: 6. The germline V gene has CDR1 SGHRS and CDR2 YFSETQ.

Here the CDR3 reads CASSSWDTQYF. The DNA of the CDR3 is TGTGCCAGCAGCTCCTGGGATACGCAGTATTTT. The genes are TRBV11-2 and TRBJ2-3, with D hard to call. The V end was cut by 4 bases, the J end by 6 bases, with 5 bases between. CDR3 size: 11 residues. The germline gives CDR1 SGHAT, CDR2 FQNNGV.

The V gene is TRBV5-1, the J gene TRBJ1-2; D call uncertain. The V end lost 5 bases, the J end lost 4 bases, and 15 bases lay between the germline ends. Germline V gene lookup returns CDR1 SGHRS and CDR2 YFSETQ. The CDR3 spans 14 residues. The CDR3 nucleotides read TGCGCCAGCAGATCCCTCCGAGACCCCTATGGCTACACCTTC. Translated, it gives CASRSLRDPYGYTF. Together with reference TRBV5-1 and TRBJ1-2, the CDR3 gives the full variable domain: KAGVTQTPRYLIKTRGQQVTLSCSPISGHRSVSWYQQTPGQGLQFLFEYFSETQRNKGNFPGRFSGRQFSNSRSEMNVSTLELGDSALYLCASRSLRDPYGYTFGSGTRLTVV.